The TCR beta chain under discussion was sequenced for a study of blood T cell repertoires in COVID-19. Study details: From the United States, Italy and Spain came samples of acute and convalescent COVID-19.

The CDR3 contains 15 residues. Trimming at V came to 3 bases and at J to 4 bases, leaving 5 bases not matched to a gene. Germline V CDR1 and CDR2: MGHRA, YSYEKL. TCRdb keeps only in-frame clones here, not all; method: immunoSEQ multiplex PCR. The table records over 200,000 clones, 86% of them present only once. The clonotype was recovered from a woman between 25 and 40 years old who had recovered from COVID-19. The genes are TRBV4-1 and TRBJ2-7; 11 bases fit TRBD1. Sequencing was carried out using peripheral blood. In DNA form, the CDR3 reads TGCGCCAGCAGCCAGTCCGGGACAGGGGGGTACGAGCAGTACTTC. Translated: CASSQSGTGGYEQYF.